This record covers a single TCR beta chain. Its target is not known. The entry originates in a study of T cell responses to AZD1222 COVID-19 vaccine. Study observations and caveats: Donors were mostly white British, more females; clonal diversity possibly underestimated. Repertoires were obtained solely post-peak T cell response. Distributed over spike, vaccine-associated CD4 TCRs predominated at 160-218 and 743-854.

Repertoires were generated with immunoSEQ multiplex PCR, while TCRdb's copy carries only in-frame clones and drops some. The sample gives 110,000 to 150,000 clones, over 75% of which show up once; approximately 4.5% is in the top ten. The V and J ends lost 2 bases and 4 bases respectively, with 12 bases between them. CDR1 SGHVS and CDR2 FNYEAQ come from the germline V gene. The CDR3 is made up of 15 amino acids. The chain couples TRBV7-6 to TRBJ1-3, with unresolved D. The sequence was collected from an adult in good health. Here the sequenced sample was peripheral blood, taken on day 0 of AZD1222 vaccination. CDR3 region: CASSLSNAGGNTIYF. In nucleotides, the CDR3 is TGTGCCAGCAGCTTATCGAACGCAGGCGGAAACACCATATATTTT.